This T cell receptor beta chain was observed in a study of cytomegalovirus exposure and HLA in healthy donors. General study findings and limits: Sequencing depth across donors, presence/absence analyses assumed, was roughly uniform. Follow-up analysis later connected one missense variant in DCLRE1C with trimming of TCR beta V- and J-genes.

This clone was observed a single time. What it binds is unknown. With 60 Vbeta and 13 Jbeta primers, the PCR was carried out. TCRdb's table, derived via immunoSEQ multiplex PCR, lists solely in-frame clones and lacks some. Of around 210,000 clones in the sample, around 83% were seen once. Material for sequencing was PBMCs. The sequence was obtained from a girl between 2 and 10 years old in good health and CMV-seronegative.

In DNA form, the CDR3 reads TGTGCCAGCAGCCCCCACACGAGGGAGCGGGGGGTGGTAGATACGCAGTATTTT. Translated: CASSPHTRERGVVDTQYF. The chain uses TRBV9 and TRBJ2-3; 9 bases fit TRBD2. The CDR3 extends over 18 amino acids. V dropped 4 bases and J dropped 5; count of bases not matched to a gene: 17. The germline V gene has CDR1 SGDLS and CDR2 YYNGEE.